This TCR beta chain stems from a study of blood T cell repertoires in COVID-19 (dated by TCRdb to 2020 to 2021). As for the study more broadly: Samples covering the acute and convalescent phases of COVID-19 were provided by collaborators in the United States, Italy and Spain. The material from the prospective study consisted of cDNA or gDNA derived from T cells, B-cell-depleted T cells, or PBMCs. The dataset comprised deeply sampled blood TCRbeta repertoires from subjects exposed to, actively infected with, or recovered from COVID-19. The repertoires were released in a freely available public database intended as a resource for research on the immune response to SARS-CoV-2. The samples were drawn from two sources: the first 160 participants of the ongoing ImmuneRACE study, and over 950 subjects contributed by 6 global collaborators. A de-identified subject ID, COVID-19 status, age in years and sex were almost always included in the sample metadata. HLA class I and class II types, where available, came from metadata supplied by the sample provider rather than from assay-based typing.

Broad study findings and their caveats: The amount of clinical and demographic metadata varied by source and participant and was provided uncurated.

CDR1 and CDR2, looked up from the germline V gene, are MNHNS and SASEGT. V and J are truncated by 3 bases and 4 bases respectively, leaving an intervening sequence of 10 bases. Its CDR3 holds 14 amino acids, cysteine through phenylalanine. Just CDR3 DNA is preserved here, 42 bases in frame from base 1. This clone was observed a single time. Its antigen remains unidentified. No base quality values were provided; no much bigger clone lies one nucleotide off. TCRbeta CDR3 regions were amplified from genomic DNA by means of the immunoSEQ Assay, a bias-controlled multiplex PCR. Processing in the source paper ran as follows. The number of nucleated cells in each sample was estimated from the amplification of reference gene primers within the assay. To quantify the absolute abundance of each unique TCRbeta CDR3 rearrangement, sequence reads were collapsed and filtered. For each sample, productive Simpson clonality was calculated as the square root of Simpson's diversity index across productive rearrangements. TCRdb re-hosts the immuneACCESS table, in-frame sequences only. Its copies lack some clones; in the studies checked, an unresolved V gene accounts for under half of them, and the cause for the rest is not known. For V, J and clone size, that table is used; D and trimming come from the DNA. Within this sample are under 130,000 clones, with 70% to 90% of them counted one time only. Over 2% of the sample is in the top ten clones.

Each collaborating institution followed its own protocols to collect whole blood in K2EDTA tubes. Collaborator samples were shipped for TCRbeta analysis as frozen whole blood, isolated PBMCs, or DNA extracted from either sample type. Material: peripheral blood. The source of this sequence is a human donor in a cohort sampled during active COVID-19. The chain is encoded by TRBV6-1 joined to TRBJ1-3; perhaps TRBD1 is the D gene, with 6 bases matching. The DNA is TGTGCCAGCAGTGAGCGGGGGCGAGGAAACACCATATATTTT. It is translated as CASSERGRGNTIYF.